Many counts were recorded for the clone carrying this TCR beta chain. No antigen is known for it. These data are taken from a study of T cell repertoires in cytomegalovirus infection. Study context: Through public TCR beta signatures, both CMV infection and matching HLA type were indicated. Notes on the study in general: What dominated the ex vivo response were HLA-C-restricted CMV-specific TCR beta clonotypes. Individuals carrying CMV plus the relevant HLA were identified by cumulative frequency of public TCR beta families.

A single record per CDR3 protein comes from TCRdb applying MiXCR to the reads. The table records a few hundred thousand distinct CDR3 sequences, 8% to 9.5% of them present only once. The CDR3 is 15 residues long. The germline V gene encodes CDR1 SGHTA and CDR2 FQGNSA. With V trimmed by 8 bases and J by 6 bases, 5 bases remained unmatched. This TCR was recovered from a human donor in good health (CMV status not recorded). Some clones in this sample may be carry-over from other donors' samples. The V gene is TRBV7-2, the J gene TRBJ2-2, with 14 bases identical to TRBD2. The sequencing sample was made of PBMCs. The CDR3 loop reads CASRLAGGSSGELFF. CDR3 bases: TGTGCCAGCCGACTAGCGGGAGGGTCCTCCGGGGAGCTGTTTTTT.